This TCR beta chain is from a study of blood T cell repertoires in COVID-19 (dated by TCRdb to 2020 to 2021). General notes on the study: Samples from collaborators originated in the United States, Italy and Spain and spanned both the acute and convalescent phases of COVID-19. The material from the prospective study consisted of cDNA or gDNA derived from T cells, B-cell-depleted T cells, or PBMCs. Deeply sampled blood TCRbeta repertoires from subjects exposed to, actively infected with, or recovered from COVID-19 were included in the dataset. The repertoires were released in a freely available public database intended as a resource for research on the immune response to SARS-CoV-2. The samples were drawn from the first 160 participants of the ongoing ImmuneRACE study and from under 1,500 subjects provided by 6 global collaborators. The sample metadata nearly always contained a de-identified subject ID, COVID-19 status, age in years and sex. Where HLA class I and class II types were available, the types were taken from metadata supplied by the sample provider, not from assay-based typing.

TCRbeta CDR3 regions were amplified from genomic DNA using the immunoSEQ Assay, a bias-controlled multiplex PCR. The original methods were these. The number of nucleated cells in each sample was estimated from the amplification of reference gene primers within the assay. To quantify the absolute abundance of each unique TCRbeta CDR3 rearrangement, sequence reads were collapsed and filtered. For each sample, productive Simpson clonality was calculated as the square root of Simpson's diversity index over productive rearrangements. Entries here come from immuneACCESS through TCRdb and include only in-frame sequences with V and J called. Some clones fail to appear in such tables; in the studies checked, an unresolved V gene covers under half of the shortfall, and the cause of the remainder is unknown. V and J calls and clone size follow that table, whereas D and trimming were derived from the DNA. The sample includes around 85,000 clones, with roughly nine tenths observed a single time. The biggest ten clones account for 5.4% of the sample.

Comments on this clone: Its antigen is not yet known. No qualities accompany the bases; no much larger clone lies one base away.

What the research found in general, with its limitations: Clinical and demographic metadata were provided uncurated, with the amount varying by source and participant.

Each collaborating institution followed its own protocols to collect whole blood in K2EDTA tubes. For TCRbeta analysis, collaborators shipped samples as frozen whole blood, isolated PBMCs, or DNA extracted from either of those sample types. CDR1 and CDR2 (MNHNY, SVGAGI) derive from the germline V gene (reference sequence). V sheds 0 bases and J sheds 10 bases, leaving 9 bases between their ends. The CDR3, cysteine through phenylalanine, is 12 amino acids long. Solely the CDR3 DNA is kept, with 36 bases framed from the first base. This TCR was recovered from a man aged 55 to 69 with acute or convalescent COVID-19. Sequencing input: peripheral blood. This receptor chain uses TRBV6-6 and TRBJ2-5, with TRBD2 perhaps the D gene, on 5 matching bases. The DNA reads as follows: TGTGCCAGCAGTTACTCGACTATGGGCCAGTACTTC. Its protein is CASSYSTMGQYF.